A single TCR beta chain is shown here with its context. Its antigen is unidentified. In germline, CDR1 is MGHRA, CDR2 YSYEKL. V lost 4 bases and J lost 8, with 14 bases in between. The CDR3 totals 13 residues. The record originates from a study of beta chain features in type 1 diabetes. Study-wide background: Sorted cell examination encompassed roughly 110 million cells across all samples. Study-wide results and limits: In the patient group, naive, central memory and Treg TCRB repertoires seemed more alike than in the healthy donor group. Moderate but significant shortening of TCRB CDR3s was recorded in all four CD4+ subsets from Type 1 diabetes patients.

Sequenced material consisted of expressed TCRB transcripts (all of the isolated RNA was reverse transcribed). The read count averaged approximately 3.5 million across naive, central memory and regulatory T cell samples. Using immunoSEQ multiplex PCR, the repertoire was profiled, and TCRdb retains in-frame clones only, with some absent. Of 550,000 to 850,000 clones listed, around an eighth are singletons. CD4+ naive, central memory, regulatory and stem cell-like memory subsets were isolated by sorting on CD45RO/CCR7/CD25/CD127/CD95/CD27. Sequencing was performed on naive CD4+ T cells from blood. The gene calls are TRBV4-1 and TRBJ1-2; no firm D call. This clonotype was obtained from a man aged 18 to 29 with type 1 diabetes. The chain's CDR3 is CASSLGGWAGYTF. The DNA for the CDR3 is TGCGCCAGCAGCCTGGGCGGCTGGGCCGGCTACACCTTC.